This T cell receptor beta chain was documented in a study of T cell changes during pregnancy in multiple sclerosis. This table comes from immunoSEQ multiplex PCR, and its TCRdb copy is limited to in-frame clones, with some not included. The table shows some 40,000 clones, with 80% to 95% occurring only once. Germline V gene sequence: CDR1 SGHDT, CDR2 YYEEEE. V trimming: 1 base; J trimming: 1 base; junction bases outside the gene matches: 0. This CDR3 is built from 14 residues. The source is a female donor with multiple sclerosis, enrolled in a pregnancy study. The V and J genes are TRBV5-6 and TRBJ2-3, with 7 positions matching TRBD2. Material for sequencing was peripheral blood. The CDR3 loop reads CASSLTSGTDTQYF. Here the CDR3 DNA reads TGTGCCAGCAGCTTGACTAGCGGCACAGATACGCAGTATTTT.